The entry that follows covers one TCR beta chain sequence. After removal of 5 bases from V and 5 bases from J, the junction contained 5 bases not matched to a gene. This CDR3 has 14 residues. Germline-derived CDR1 and CDR2 are LNHDA and SQIVND (reference sequence). The record originates from a study of blood T cell repertoires in COVID-19. At the level of the study: The origin of the acute and convalescent COVID-19 samples was the United States, Italy and Spain. Sources were T cells, B-cell-depleted T cells, or PBMCs; the material itself was cDNA or gDNA.

In the source study's methods: Estimated nucleated cell counts came from reference gene primer amplification. Libraries were prepared by immunoSEQ multiplex PCR; TCRdb keeps only in-frame clonotypes and omits some of them. The DNA gave D and trimming, while V, J and clone size come from that table. This table holds some 250,000 clones, over 70% found once. The source is a man aged 35 to 55 with acute or convalescent COVID-19. The sequencing sample was made of peripheral blood. V is TRBV19 and J is TRBJ2-5, with 10 nucleotides matching TRBD2. CDR3 in DNA: TGTGCCAGTAGTCCCCTAGCGGGAGTGGAGACCCAGTACTTC. As protein: CASSPLAGVETQYF.